This T cell receptor beta chain was retrieved from a study of shared clonotypes between healthy human individuals. General study points: Represented diversity (both genetic and exposure-history) was limited by the small number of donors. The study sampled only blood, and tissue repertoires likely differ. Richness estimates generally favored naive over memory subsets. Some naive CD4 clonotypes, 5% to 5.5%, turned up in common across several donors.

Germline trimming cut 7 bases from V and 6 bases from J; bases unmatched to any gene: 11. CDR1 and CDR2 from the germline V gene are SGHTS and YDEGEE. The CDR3 is 15 residues long. A remark on this clone: Its antigen is undetermined.

This table comes from immunoSEQ multiplex PCR, and its TCRdb copy is limited to in-frame clones, with some not included. The sample yields more than 850,000 clones, more than 75% seen once. The clonotype comes from a man younger than 35 in good health. Some clones in this sample may be carry-over from other donors' samples. The gene calls are TRBV5-8 and TRBJ1-2; 11 bases fit TRBD1. Sequenced: memory CD4+ T cells from PBMCs. Specified subset: CD45RA-negative fraction. This CDR3 is CASEKWGQGVDGYTF. CDR3 DNA: TGTGCCAGCGAAAAATGGGGACAGGGGGTGGATGGCTACACCTTC.